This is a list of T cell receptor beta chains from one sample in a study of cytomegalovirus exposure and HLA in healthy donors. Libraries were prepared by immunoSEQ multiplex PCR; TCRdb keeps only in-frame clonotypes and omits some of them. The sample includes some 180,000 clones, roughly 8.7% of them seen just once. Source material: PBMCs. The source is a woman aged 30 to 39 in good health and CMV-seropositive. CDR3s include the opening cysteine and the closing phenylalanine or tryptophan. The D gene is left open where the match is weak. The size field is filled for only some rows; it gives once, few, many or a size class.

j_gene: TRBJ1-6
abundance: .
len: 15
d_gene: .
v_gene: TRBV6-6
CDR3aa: CASSSSERTNSPLHF
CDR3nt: TGTGCCAGCAGTTCCTCGGAACGGACAAATTCACCCCTCCACTTT

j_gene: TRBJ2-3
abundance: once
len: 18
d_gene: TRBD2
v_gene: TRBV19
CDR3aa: CASSPPQSGRSGKSTQYF
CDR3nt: TGTGCCAGTAGTCCCCCCCAGAGCGGGAGGTCTGGAAAGAGTACGCAGTATTTT

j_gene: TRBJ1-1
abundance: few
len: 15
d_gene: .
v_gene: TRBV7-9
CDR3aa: CASSLGNTGNTEAFF
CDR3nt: TGTGCCAGCAGCTTAGGTAATACAGGGAACACTGAAGCTTTCTTT

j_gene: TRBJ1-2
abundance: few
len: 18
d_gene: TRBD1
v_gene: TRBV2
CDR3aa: CASSDKDRGDGANYGYTF
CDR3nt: TGTGCCAGCAGTGATAAGGACAGGGGAGATGGTGCTAACTATGGCTACACCTTC

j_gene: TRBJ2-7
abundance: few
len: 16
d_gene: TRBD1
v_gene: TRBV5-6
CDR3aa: CASHAGTGEFYYEQYF
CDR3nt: TGTGCCAGCCACGCCGGGACAGGGGAGTTTTACTACGAGCAGTACTTC

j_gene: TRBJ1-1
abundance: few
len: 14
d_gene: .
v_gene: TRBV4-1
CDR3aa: CASSRVGTAWEAFF
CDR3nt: TGCGCCAGCAGCCGAGTGGGGACTGCCTGGGAAGCTTTCTTT

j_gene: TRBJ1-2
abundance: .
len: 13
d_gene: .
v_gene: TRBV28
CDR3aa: CASSLTANYGYTF
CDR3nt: TGTGCCAGCAGTTTGACAGCTAACTATGGCTACACCTTC

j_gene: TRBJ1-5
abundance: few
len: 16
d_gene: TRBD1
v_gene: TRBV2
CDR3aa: CASSELGTAPNQPQHF
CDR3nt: TGTGCCAGCAGTGAATTAGGGACAGCCCCCAATCAGCCCCAGCATTTT

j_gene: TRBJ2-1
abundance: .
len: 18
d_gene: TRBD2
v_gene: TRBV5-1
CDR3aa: CASSSAGELAGNYNEQFF
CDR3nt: TGCGCCAGCAGCTCCGCCGGCGAACTAGCGGGTAATTACAATGAGCAGTTCTTC

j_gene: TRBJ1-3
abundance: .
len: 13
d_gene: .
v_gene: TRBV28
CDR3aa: CAIRGARGNTIYF
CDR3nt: TGTGCCATCCGTGGGGCGCGAGGAAACACCATATATTTT

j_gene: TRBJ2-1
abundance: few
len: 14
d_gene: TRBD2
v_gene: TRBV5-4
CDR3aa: CASSLSSGSSEQFF
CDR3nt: TGTGCCAGCAGCTTGTCTAGCGGGAGCTCTGAGCAGTTCTTC

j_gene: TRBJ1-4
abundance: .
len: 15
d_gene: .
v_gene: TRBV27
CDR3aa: CASSPTDFPNEKLFF
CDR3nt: TGTGCCAGCAGTCCTACAGATTTTCCCAATGAAAAACTGTTTTTT

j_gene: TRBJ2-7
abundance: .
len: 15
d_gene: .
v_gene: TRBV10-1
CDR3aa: CASSESLAPAYEQYF
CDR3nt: TGCGCCAGCAGTGAGTCGTTAGCGCCTGCCTACGAGCAGTACTTC

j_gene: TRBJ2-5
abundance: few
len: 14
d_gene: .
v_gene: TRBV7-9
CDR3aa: CASSRSGGGETQYF
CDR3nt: TGTGCCAGCAGCAGGAGTGGGGGCGGTGAGACCCAGTACTTC

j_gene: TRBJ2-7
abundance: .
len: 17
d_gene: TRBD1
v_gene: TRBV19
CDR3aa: CASSILEQGIFVYEQYF
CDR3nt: TGTGCCAGTAGTATTTTAGAACAGGGGATCTTCGTCTACGAGCAGTACTTC

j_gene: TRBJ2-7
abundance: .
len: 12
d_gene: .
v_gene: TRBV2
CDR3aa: CASSGGVHEQYF
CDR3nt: TGTGCCAGCAGTGGCGGTGTTCACGAGCAGTACTTC

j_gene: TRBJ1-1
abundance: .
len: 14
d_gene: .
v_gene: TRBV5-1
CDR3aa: CASSDAALARVAFF
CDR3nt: TGCGCCAGCAGCGACGCAGCCTTGGCCAGGGTTGCTTTCTTT

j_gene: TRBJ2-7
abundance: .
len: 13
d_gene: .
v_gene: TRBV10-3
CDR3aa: CAISESVSYEQYF
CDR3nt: TGTGCCATCAGTGAGTCCGTCTCCTACGAGCAGTACTTC

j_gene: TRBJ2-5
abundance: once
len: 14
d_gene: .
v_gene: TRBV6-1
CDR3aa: CASRNGAGRETQYF
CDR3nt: TGTGCCAGCAGGAACGGGGCGGGGCGAGAGACCCAGTACTTC

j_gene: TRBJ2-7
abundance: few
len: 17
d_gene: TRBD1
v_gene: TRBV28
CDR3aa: CASSSAPGTGGSYEQYF
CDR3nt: TGTGCCAGCAGTTCAGCCCCCGGGACAGGGGGTTCCTACGAGCAGTACTTC

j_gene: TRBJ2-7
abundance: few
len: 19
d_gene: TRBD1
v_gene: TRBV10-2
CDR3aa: CASSDLRTGQGFKSYEQYF
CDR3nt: TGCGCCAGCAGTGATCTTCGTACGGGACAGGGTTTTAAGTCCTACGAGCAGTACTTC

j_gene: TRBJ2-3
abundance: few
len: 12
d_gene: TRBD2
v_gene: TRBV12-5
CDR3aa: CAQLPGGDTQYF
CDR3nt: TGTGCCCAGCTCCCGGGAGGGGATACGCAGTATTTT

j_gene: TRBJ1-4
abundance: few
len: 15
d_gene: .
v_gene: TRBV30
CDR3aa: CAWSPGGRLEEKLFF
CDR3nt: TGTGCCTGGAGTCCTGGGGGCAGGTTGGAGGAAAAACTGTTTTTT

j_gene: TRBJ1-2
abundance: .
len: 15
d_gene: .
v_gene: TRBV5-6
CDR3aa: CASSLTDPVNYGCTF
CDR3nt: TGTGCCAGCAGCTTGACCGACCCGGTTAACTATGGCTGCACCTTC

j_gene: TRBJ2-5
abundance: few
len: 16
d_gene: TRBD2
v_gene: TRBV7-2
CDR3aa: CASSLMPGLVLETQYF
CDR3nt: TGTGCCAGCAGCTTGATGCCGGGACTAGTCCTTGAGACCCAGTACTTC

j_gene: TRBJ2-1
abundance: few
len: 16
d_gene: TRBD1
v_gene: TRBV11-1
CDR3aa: CASSPMTGNTYNEQFF
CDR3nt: TGTGCCAGCAGCCCAATGACAGGGAATACCTACAATGAGCAGTTCTTC

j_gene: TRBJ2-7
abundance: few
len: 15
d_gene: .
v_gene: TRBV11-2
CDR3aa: CASSLPIQTTYEQYF
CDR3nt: TGTGCCAGCAGCTTACCCATCCAAACCACCTACGAGCAGTACTTC

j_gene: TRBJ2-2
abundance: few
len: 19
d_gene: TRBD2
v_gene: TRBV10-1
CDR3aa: CASRGGTSGTRVVTGELFF
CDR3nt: TGCGCCAGCAGGGGCGGGACTAGCGGGACGCGGGTGGTGACCGGGGAGCTGTTTTTT

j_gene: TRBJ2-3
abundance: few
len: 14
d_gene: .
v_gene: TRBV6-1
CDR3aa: CASSLGTSTDTQYF
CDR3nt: TGTGCCAGCAGTCTCGGGACAAGCACAGATACGCAGTATTTT